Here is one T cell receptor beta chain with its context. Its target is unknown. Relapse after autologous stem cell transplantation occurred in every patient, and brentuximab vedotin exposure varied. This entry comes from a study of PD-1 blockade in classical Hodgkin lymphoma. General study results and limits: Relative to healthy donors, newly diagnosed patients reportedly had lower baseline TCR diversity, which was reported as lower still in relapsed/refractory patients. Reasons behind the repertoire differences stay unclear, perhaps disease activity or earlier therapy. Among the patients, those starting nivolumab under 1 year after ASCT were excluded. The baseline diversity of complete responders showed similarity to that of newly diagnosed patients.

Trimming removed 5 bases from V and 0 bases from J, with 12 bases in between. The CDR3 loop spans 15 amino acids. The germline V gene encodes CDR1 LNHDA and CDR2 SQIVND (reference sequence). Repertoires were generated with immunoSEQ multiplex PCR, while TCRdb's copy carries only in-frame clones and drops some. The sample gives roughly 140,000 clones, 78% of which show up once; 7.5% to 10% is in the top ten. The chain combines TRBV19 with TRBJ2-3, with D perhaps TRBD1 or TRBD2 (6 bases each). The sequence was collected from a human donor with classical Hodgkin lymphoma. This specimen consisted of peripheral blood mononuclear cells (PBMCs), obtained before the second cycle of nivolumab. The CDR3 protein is CASSRGQISTDTQYF. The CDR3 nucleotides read TGTGCCAGTAGTCGGGGGCAAATTAGCACAGATACGCAGTATTTT.